Given below is one TCR beta chain in context. Its antigen remains unidentified. Use of 60 Vbeta and 13 Jbeta primers characterized the PCR. Here immunoSEQ multiplex PCR was the method, and the copy in TCRdb shows in-frame clones only, minus some. The sample records about 150,000 clones, roughly 85% being singletons. The CDR3 runs 15 residues. V was pared by 7 bases and J by 0 bases, with 6 bases of the junction left unmatched. In germline, CDR1 is MNHNY, CDR2 SVGAGI (reference sequence). The data were obtained in a study of cytomegalovirus exposure and HLA in healthy donors. Notes on the study in general: A later examination showed that TCR association rates differed by HLA locus, with DRB1 most and HLA-C fewest.

Regarding donors, all were healthy bone marrow donors. Sequenced sample: PBMCs. The chain is built from TRBV6-6 and TRBJ1-3; the match to TRBD1 covers 7 bases. This TCR derives from a woman in her twenties or thirties in good health and CMV-seronegative. CDR3 sequence reads: CASIVGQASGNTIYF. The CDR3 nucleotides are TGTGCCAGCATAGTAGGACAGGCCTCTGGAAACACCATATATTTT.